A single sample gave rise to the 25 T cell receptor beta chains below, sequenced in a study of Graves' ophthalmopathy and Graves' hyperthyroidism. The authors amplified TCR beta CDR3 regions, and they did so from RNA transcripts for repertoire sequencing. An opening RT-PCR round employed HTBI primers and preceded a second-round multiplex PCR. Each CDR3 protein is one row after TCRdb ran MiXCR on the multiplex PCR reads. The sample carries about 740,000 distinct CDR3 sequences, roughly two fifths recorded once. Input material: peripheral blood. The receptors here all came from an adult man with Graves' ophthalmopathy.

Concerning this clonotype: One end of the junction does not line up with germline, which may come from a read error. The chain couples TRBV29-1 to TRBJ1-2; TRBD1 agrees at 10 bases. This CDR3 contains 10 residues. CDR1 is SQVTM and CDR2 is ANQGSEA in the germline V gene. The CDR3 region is CSVGTGDLAF. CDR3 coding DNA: TGCAGCGTCGGGACAGGGGACTTGGCCTTC.

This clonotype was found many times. In DNA, the CDR3 is TGTGCCAGCGGGAACACGGTGAATGAAAAACTGTTTTTT. Residues: CASGNTVNEKLFF. The rearrangement links TRBV12-3 or TRBV12-4 to TRBJ1-4; D gene ambiguous. CDR3 length: 13 residues. With 8 bases removed from V and 5 bases from J, the gap between germline ends came to 12 bases.

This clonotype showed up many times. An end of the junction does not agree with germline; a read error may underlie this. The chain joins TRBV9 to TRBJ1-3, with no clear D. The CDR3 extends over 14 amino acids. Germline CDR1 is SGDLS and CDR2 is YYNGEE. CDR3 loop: CASSVGGTGNTIYF. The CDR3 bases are TGTGCCAGCAGTGTAGGAGGAACTGGAAACACCATATATTTT.

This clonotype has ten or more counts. CDR3 amino acids: CASSEGTGQVQETQYF. The CDR3 DNA reads TGTGCCAGCAGCGAAGGGACAGGGCAGGTCCAAGAGACCCAGTACTTC. The chain links TRBV7-9 to TRBJ2-5; 9 nucleotides align to TRBD1. The length of the CDR3 is 16 residues. Germline CDR1 and CDR2: SEHNR and FQNEAQ (reference sequence). J lost 1 base, V lost 5 bases, and 8 bases had no gene match.

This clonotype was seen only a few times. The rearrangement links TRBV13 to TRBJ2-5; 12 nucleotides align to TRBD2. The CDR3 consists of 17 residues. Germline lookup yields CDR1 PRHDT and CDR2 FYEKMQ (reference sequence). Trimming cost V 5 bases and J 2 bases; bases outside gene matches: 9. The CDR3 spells CASSLRLGLAGQETQYF. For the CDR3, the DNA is TGTGCCAGCAGCCTACGTCTCGGACTAGCGGGACAAGAGACCCAGTACTTC.

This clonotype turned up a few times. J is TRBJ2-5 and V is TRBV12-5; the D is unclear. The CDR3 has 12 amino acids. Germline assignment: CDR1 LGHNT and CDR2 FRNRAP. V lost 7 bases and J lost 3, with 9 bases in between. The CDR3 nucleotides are TGTGCTAGTGCCCTAGGGAAAGAGACCCAGTACTTC. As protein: CASALGKETQYF.

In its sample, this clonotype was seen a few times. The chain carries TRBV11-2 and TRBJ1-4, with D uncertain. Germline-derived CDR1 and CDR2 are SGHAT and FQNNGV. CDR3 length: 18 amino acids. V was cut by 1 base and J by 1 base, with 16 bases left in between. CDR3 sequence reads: CASSLASSDRQTNEKLFF. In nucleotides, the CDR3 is TGTGCCAGCAGCTTAGCTTCTTCGGACCGACAAACTAATGAAAAACTGTTTTTT.

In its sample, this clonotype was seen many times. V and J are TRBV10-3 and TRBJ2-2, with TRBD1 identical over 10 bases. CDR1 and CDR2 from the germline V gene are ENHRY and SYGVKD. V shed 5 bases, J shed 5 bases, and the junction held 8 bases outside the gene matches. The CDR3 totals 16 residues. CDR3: CAISQQGQGRTGELFF. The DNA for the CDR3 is TGTGCCATCAGTCAACAGGGACAGGGGAGAACCGGGGAGCTGTTTTTT.

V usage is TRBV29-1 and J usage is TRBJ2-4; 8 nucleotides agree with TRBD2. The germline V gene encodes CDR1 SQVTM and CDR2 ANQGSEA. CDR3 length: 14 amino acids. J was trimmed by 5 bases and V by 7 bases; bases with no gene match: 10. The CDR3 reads CSARGGRAENIQYF. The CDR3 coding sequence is TGCAGCGCCCGGGGGGGCCGAGCAGAAAACATTCAGTACTTC.

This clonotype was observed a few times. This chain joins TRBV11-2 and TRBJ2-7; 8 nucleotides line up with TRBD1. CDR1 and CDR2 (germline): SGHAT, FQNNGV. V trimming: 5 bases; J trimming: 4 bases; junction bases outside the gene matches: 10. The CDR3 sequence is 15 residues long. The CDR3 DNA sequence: TGTGCCAGCAGCCAAGACCGGGACAGGACATACGAGCAGTACTTC. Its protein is CASSQDRDRTYEQYF. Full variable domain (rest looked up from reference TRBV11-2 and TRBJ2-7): EAGVAQSPRYKIIEKRQSVAFWCNPISGHATLYWYQQILGQGPKLLIQFQNNGVVDDSQLPKDRFSAERLKGVDSTLKIQPAKLEDSAVYLCASSQDRDRTYEQYFGPGTRLTVT.

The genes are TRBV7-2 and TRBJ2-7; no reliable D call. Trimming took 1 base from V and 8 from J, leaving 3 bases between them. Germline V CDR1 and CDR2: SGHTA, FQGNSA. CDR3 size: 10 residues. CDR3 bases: TGTGCCAGCAGCTTAGACCAGCAGTACTTC. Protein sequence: CASSLDQQYF.

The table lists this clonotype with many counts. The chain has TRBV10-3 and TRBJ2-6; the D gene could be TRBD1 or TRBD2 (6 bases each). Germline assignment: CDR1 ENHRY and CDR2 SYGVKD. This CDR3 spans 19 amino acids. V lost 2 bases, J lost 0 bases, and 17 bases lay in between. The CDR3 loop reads CAISERGGTINSGANVLTF. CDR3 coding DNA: TGTGCCATCAGTGAGAGAGGGGGGACAATCAACTCTGGGGCCAACGTCCTGACTTTC.

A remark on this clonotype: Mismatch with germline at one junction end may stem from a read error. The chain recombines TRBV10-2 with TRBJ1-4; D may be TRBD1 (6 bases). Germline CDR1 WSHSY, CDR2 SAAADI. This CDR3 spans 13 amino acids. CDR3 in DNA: TGTGCCAGCGGGGACACCACTAATGAAAAACTGTTTTTT. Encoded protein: CASGDTTNEKLFF.

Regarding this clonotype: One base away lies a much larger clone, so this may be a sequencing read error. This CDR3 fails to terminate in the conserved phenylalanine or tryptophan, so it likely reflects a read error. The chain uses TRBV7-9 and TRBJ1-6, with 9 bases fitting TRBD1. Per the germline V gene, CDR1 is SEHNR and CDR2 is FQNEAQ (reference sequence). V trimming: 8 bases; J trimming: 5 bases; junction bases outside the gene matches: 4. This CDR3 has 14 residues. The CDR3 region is CASGTGTHNSPLHL. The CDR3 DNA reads TGTGCCAGCGGGACAGGGACCCATAATTCACCCCTCCACCTT.

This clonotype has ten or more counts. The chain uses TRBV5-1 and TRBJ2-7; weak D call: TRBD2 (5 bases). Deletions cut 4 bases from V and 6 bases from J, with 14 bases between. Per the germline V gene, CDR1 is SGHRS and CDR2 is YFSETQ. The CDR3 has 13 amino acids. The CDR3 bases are TGCGCCAGCAGCCCAGGACTGTCGGGCGAGCAGTACTTC. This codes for CASSPGLSGEQYF.

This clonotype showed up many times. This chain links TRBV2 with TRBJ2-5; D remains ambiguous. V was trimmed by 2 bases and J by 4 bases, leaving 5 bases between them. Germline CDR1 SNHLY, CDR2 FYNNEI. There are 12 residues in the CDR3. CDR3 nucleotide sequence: TGTGCCAGCAGTGAATCGTTAGAGACCCAGTACTTC. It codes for CASSESLETQYF.

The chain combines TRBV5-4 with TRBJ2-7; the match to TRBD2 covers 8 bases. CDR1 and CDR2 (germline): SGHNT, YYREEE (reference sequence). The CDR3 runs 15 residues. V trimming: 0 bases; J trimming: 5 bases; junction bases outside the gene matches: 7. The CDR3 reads CASSLGREGLDEQYF. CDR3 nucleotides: TGTGCCAGCAGCTTGGGTCGGGAGGGCCTCGACGAGCAGTACTTC. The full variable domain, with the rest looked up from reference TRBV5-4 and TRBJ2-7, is ETGVTQSPTHLIKTRGQQVTLRCSSQSGHNTVSWYQQALGQGPQFIFQYYREEENGRGNFPPRFSGLQFPNYSSELNVNALELDDSALYLCASSLGREGLDEQYFGPGTRLTVT.

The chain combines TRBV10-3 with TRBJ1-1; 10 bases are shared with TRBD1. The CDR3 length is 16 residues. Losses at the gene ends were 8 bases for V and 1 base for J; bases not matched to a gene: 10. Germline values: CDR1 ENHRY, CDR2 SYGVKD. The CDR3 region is CAIQPGQGFGNTEAFF. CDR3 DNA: TGTGCCATCCAGCCGGGACAGGGGTTCGGGAACACTGAAGCTTTCTTT.

The CDR3: CSASTRSGAYEQYF. The CDR3 DNA follows: TGCAGTGCCAGCACCCGTAGCGGGGCCTACGAGCAGTACTTC. The chain joins TRBV20-1 to TRBJ2-7; 8 bases align to TRBD2. CDR1 and CDR2 (germline): DFQATT, SNEGSKA (reference sequence). This CDR3 contains 14 residues. With 6 bases clipped from V and 2 bases from J, the junction kept 9 bases outside the gene matches.

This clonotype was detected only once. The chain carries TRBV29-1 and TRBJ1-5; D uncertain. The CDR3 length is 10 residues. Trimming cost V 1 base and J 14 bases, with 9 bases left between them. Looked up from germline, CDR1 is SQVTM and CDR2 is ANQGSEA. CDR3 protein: CSVEGRHEHF. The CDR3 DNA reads TGCAGCGTTGAAGGCAGGCACGAGCATTTT. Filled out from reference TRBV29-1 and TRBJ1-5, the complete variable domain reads SAVISQKPSRDICQRGTSLTIQCQVDSQVTMMFWYRQQPGQSLTLIATANQGSEATYESGFVIDKFPISRPNLTFSTLTVSNMSPEDSSIYLCSVEGRHEHFGDGTRLSIL.

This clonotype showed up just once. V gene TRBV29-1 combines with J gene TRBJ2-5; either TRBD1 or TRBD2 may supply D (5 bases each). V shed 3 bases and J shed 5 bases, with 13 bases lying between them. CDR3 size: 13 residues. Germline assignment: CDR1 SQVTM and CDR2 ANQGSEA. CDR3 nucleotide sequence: TGCAGCGTTGATGTTGGGGGAAAGGAGACCCAGTACTTC. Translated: CSVDVGGKETQYF.

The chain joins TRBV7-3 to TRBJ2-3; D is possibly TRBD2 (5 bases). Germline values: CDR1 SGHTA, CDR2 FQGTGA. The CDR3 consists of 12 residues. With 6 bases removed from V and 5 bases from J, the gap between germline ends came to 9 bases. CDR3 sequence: CASSAGQDTQYF. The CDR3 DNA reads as TGTGCCAGCAGTGCGGGTCAAGATACGCAGTATTTT.

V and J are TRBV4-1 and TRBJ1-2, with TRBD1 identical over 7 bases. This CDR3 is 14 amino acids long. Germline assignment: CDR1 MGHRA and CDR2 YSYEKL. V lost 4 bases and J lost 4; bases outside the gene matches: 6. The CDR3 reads CASSPQGNPYGYTF. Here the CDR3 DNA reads TGCGCCAGCAGCCCACAGGGGAACCCCTATGGCTACACCTTC.

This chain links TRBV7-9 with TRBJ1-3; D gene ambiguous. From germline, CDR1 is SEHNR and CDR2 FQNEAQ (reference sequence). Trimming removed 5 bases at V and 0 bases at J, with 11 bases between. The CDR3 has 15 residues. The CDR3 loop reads CASSAGRSSGNTIYF. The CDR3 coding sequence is TGTGCCAGCAGCGCCGGACGGAGCTCTGGAAACACCATATATTTT.

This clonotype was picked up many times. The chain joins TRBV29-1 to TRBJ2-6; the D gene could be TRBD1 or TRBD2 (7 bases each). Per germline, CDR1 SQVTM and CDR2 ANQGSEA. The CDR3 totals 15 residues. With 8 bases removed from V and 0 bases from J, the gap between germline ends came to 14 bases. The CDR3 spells CSTGEGASGANVLTF. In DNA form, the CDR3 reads TGCAGCACCGGGGAGGGGGCCTCTGGGGCCAACGTCCTGACTTTC.